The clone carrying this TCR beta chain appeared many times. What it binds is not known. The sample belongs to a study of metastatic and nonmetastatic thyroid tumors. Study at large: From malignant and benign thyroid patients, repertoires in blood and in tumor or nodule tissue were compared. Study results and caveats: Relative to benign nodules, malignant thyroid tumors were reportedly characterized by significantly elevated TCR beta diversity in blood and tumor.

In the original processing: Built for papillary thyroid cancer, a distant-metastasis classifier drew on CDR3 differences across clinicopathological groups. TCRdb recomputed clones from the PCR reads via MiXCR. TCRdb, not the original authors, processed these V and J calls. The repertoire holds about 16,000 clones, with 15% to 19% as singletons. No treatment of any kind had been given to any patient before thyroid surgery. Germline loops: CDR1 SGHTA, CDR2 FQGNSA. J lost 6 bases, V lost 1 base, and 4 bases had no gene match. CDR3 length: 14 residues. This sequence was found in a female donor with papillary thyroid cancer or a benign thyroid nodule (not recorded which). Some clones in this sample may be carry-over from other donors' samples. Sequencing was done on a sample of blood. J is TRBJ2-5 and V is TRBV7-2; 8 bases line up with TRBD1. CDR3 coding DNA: TGTGCCAGCAGCTTAGGGACAGGGTGGCAGACCCAGTACTTC. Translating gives CASSLGTGWQTQYF. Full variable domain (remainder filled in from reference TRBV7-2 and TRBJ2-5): GAGVSQSPSNKVTEKGKDVELRCDPISGHTALYWYRQSLGQGLEFLIYFQGNSAPDKSGLPSDRFSAERTGGSVSTLTIQRTQQEDSAVYLCASSLGTGWQTQYFGPGTRLLVL.